The entry below gives a single TCR beta chain sequence along with its context. Its antigen is unknown. This record comes from a study of OX40 agonist ivuxolimab in advanced cancers. Across the whole study: Treatment received earlier with anti-PD-1, anti-PD-L1 or anti-CTLA-4 agents was allowed, and 40% had some.

General study results and limits: Low normalized clonal expansion also occurred in some nonresponding patients.

Sequenced by immunoSEQ multiplex PCR; TCRdb stores in-frame clones only, minus some. Here the sample spans 45,000 to 65,000 clones, roughly 77% being singletons. If patients had autoimmune disease history or systemic immunosuppression, they were excluded. Germline V lookup: CDR1 MNHEY, CDR2 SMNVEV (reference sequence). Trimming stripped 3 bases from V and 2 bases from J, with 15 bases between. The CDR3 is 16 residues long. The TCR was taken from an adult with an advanced solid tumor such as melanoma, head and neck, liver or kidney cancer. The chain is built from TRBV27 and TRBJ2-3, with a weak D call TRBD2 (6 bases). The specimen was CD4+ or CD8+ T cells sorted from blood, collected in a trial of the OX40 agonist ivuxolimab. The CDR3 here is CASSLRAGNPTDTQYF. CDR3 nucleotides: TGTGCCAGCAGTTTGCGAGCGGGTAACCCCACAGATACGCAGTATTTT.